This T cell receptor beta chain was documented in a study of shared clonotypes between healthy human individuals. Naive CD8 cells were CD45RO-negative, positively selected for CCR7, excluding terminally differentiated effector memory CD45RA+ cells. Here immunoSEQ multiplex PCR was the method, and the copy in TCRdb shows in-frame clones only, minus some. The data contain some 740,000 clones, around 92% of them seen just once; the ten biggest clones take up approximately 25%. A word on this clone: Other DNA sequences in this specimen translate into the identical CDR3.

Sequenced: naive CD8+ T cells sorted from blood. This TCR came from a man aged 25-45 years in good health.

CDR3 in amino acids: CASRDLSSYEQYF. The CDR3 bases are TGTGCCAGCCGGGACTTAAGCTCCTACGAGCAGTACTTC. The J gene is TRBJ2-7, the V gene TRBV27; TRBD2 might be the D (6 bases). The CDR3 extends over 13 amino acids. Germline V gene data show CDR1 as MNHEY and CDR2 as SMNVEV (reference sequence). Between the trimmed V and J ends, which lost 8 bases and 0 bases, there was a span of 11 bases.